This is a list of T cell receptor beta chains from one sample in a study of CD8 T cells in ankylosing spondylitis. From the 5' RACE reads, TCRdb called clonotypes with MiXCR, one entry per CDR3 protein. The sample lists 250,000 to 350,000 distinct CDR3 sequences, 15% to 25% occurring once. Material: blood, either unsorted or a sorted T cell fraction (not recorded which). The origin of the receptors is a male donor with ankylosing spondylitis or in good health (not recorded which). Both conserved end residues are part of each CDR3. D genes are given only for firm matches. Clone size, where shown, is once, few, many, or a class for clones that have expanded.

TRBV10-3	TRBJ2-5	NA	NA	TGTGCCATCAGTGAGCCTCGAGAGACCCAGTACTTC	CAISEPRETQYF
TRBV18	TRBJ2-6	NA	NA	TGTGCCAGCTCACGACAGGTTAGCTCTGGGGCCAACGTCCTGACTTTC	CASSRQVSSGANVLTF
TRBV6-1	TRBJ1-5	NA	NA	TGTGCCAGCAGCCTCTCCGGTCCGATTAGCAATCAGCCCCAGCATTTT	CASSLSGPISNQPQHF
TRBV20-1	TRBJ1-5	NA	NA	TGCAGTGCTAGAGATCTGGTATATAGCAATCAGCCCCAGCATTTT	CSARDLVYSNQPQHF
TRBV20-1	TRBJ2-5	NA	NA	TGCAGTGCTAGAGATATAGAGACCCAGTACTTC	CSARDIETQYF
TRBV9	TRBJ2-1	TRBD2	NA	TGTGCCAGCAGCGTAGGCGGTAGCGGGAACTACAATGAGCAGTTCTTC	CASSVGGSGNYNEQFF
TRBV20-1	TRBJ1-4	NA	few	TGCAGTGCTAAGAGGTCGGGGAGCCTGAGTGAAAAACTGTTTTTT	CSAKRSGSLSEKLFF
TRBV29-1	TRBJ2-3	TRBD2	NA	TGCAGCCCCACCCAGCTAGCGGGGTCCACCACAGATACGCAGTATTTT	CSPTQLAGSTTDTQYF
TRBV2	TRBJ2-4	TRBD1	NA	TGTGCCAGCACCTGGACAGGAAACATTCAGTACTTC	CASTWTGNIQYF
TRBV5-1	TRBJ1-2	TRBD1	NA	TGCGCCAGCAGCCGGGACAGTGGAGGCTACACCTTC	CASSRDSGGYTF
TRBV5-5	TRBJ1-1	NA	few	TGTGCCAGCAGCTTGGATGCGAGGAACACTGAAGCTTTCTTT	CASSLDARNTEAFF
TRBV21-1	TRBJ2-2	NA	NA	TGTGCCAGCAGCAAAGTTATTGGCAGGGCCAAAAGGTTCGGTGAGAACACCGGGGAGCTGTTTTTT	CASSKVIGRAKRFGENTGELFF
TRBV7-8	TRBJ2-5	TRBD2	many	TGTGCCAGCAGCTTAAATGGATTAGCGGGACAAGAGACCCAGTACTTC	CASSLNGLAGQETQYF
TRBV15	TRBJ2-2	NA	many	TGTGCCACCAGCAGCGGGGGGCGAACCGGGGAGCTGTTTTTT	CATSSGGRTGELFF
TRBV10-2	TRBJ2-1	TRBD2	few	TGCGCCAGCAGTGAGTCTAGCGGGAATGAGCAGTTCTTC	CASSESSGNEQFF
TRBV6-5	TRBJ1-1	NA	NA	TGTGCCAGCAGTTACTCTCGGGGGAAGAACACTGAAGCTTTCTTT	CASSYSRGKNTEAFF
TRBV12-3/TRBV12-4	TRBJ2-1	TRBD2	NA	TGTGCCAGCAGTTTAGCGGCTAGCGGGGGCCGGGACAATGAGCAGTTCTTC	CASSLAASGGRDNEQFF
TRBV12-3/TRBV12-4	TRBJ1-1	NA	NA	TGTGCCAGCAGCGTAAAAACAACTTTCTTT	CASSVKTTFF
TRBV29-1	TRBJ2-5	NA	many	TGCAGCGTTTCCTCGGGATCGGAGACCCAGTACTTC	CSVSSGSETQYF
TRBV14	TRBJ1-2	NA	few	TGTGCCAGCAGCCAAGATCTCGCAGGGTACTATGGCTACACCTTC	CASSQDLAGYYGYTF
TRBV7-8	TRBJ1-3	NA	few	TGTGCCAGCAGCGACCATCCGGGACTCCTTAGGGGAGACACCATATATTTT	CASSDHPGLLRGDTIYF
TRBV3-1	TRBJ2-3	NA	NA	TGTGCCAGCAGCCACCTATCGGATACGCAGTATTTT	CASSHLSDTQYF
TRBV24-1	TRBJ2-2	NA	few	TGTGCCACCAGTGGTCACCCGGGAGACGGCGGGGAGCTGTTTTTT	CATSGHPGDGGELFF
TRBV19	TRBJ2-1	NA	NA	TGTGCCAGTAGTATAGGGGGCGGCACACTCTCCTACAATGAGCAGTTCTTC	CASSIGGGTLSYNEQFF
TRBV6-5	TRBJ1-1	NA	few	TGTGCCAGCAGTTTGGGGCTTGGCGGCCTGAACACTGAAGCTTTCTTT	CASSLGLGGLNTEAFF
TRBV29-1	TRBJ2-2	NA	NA	TGCAGCGGCGAACAGGCCAGGAACACCGGGGAGCTGTTTTTT	CSGEQARNTGELFF
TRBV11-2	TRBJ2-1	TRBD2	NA	TGTGCCAGCAGCTCCCTAGCGGGAGAGCAGTTCTTC	CASSSLAGEQFF
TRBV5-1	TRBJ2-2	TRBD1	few	TGCGCCAGCAGCTTAGCGACAGGGTCATCCGGGGAGCTGTTTTTT	CASSLATGSSGELFF
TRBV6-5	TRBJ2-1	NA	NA	TGTGCCAGCAGTTCCCCACAATCTAGGTTTTGGCAGTTCTTC	CASSSPQSRFWQFF
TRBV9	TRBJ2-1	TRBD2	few	TGTGCCAGCAGCGTTCAAAGCGGGAGGCCTAATGAGCAGTTCTTC	CASSVQSGRPNEQFF
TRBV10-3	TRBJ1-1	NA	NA	TGTGCCATCAGTGTGGGGGACCAGAACACTGAAGCTTTCTTT	CAISVGDQNTEAFF
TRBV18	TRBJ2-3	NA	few	TGTGCCAGCTCACCACAAGTGGATACGCAGTATTTT	CASSPQVDTQYF
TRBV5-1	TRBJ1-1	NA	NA	TGCGCCAGCAGCCCTGGCCCGGGGGCTGAAGCTTTCTTT	CASSPGPGAEAFF
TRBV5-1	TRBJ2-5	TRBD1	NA	TGCGCCAGCAGCGCGACAGGGCTGGGGCAAGAGACCCAGTACTTC	CASSATGLGQETQYF
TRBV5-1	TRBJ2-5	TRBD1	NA	TGCGCCAGCAGCGCCGGGACAGAAGAGACCCAGTACTTC	CASSAGTEETQYF
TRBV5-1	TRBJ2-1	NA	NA	TGCGCCAGCAGCCCCGGTTTACTCCAAGGGTCGAATAGTGAGCAGTTCTTC	CASSPGLLQGSNSEQFF
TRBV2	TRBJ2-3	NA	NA	TGTGCCAGCAGGGAAAACAGATTCGGCACAGATACGCAGTATTTT	CASRENRFGTDTQYF
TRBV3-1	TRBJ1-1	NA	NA	TGTGCCAGCAGCTCTCAAGGTTGGCCGTACACTGAAGCTTTCTTT	CASSSQGWPYTEAFF
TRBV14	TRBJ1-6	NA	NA	TGTGCCAGCAGCCAGAGCGGGGGAACGGGTTCACCCCTCCACTTT	CASSQSGGTGSPLHF
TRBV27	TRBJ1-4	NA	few	TGTGCCAGCAGCCATAAGAGGGGGGCAGGTGAAAAACTGTTTTTT	CASSHKRGAGEKLFF
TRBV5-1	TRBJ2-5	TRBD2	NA	TGCGCCAGCAGCTCGACTAGCGTCCAAGAGACCCAGTACTTC	CASSSTSVQETQYF
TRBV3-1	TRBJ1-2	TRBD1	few	TGTGCCAGCCGACAGGGACCGAACTATGGCTACACCTTC	CASRQGPNYGYTF
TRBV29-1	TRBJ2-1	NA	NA	TGCAGCGTCGGCGGGGAGGCCTACAATGAGCAGTTCTTC	CSVGGEAYNEQFF
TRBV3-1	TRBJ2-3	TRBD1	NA	TGTGCCAGCAGCCTGAGACAGGGACCGCAGTATTTT	CASSLRQGPQYF
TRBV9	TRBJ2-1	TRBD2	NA	TGTGCCAGCAGCGTATTATCAAGCGGGAGCTTCGATGAGCAGTTCTTC	CASSVLSSGSFDEQFF